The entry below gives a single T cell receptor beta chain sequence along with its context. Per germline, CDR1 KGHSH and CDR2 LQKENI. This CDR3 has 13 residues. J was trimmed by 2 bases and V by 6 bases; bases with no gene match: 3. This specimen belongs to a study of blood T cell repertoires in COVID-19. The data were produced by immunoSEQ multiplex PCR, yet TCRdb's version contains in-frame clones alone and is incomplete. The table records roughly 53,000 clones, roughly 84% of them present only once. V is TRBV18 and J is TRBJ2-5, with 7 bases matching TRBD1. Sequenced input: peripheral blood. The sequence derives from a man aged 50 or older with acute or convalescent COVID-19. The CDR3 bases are TGTGCCAGCTCTCAGGGACAGCAAGAGACCCAGTACTTC. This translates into CASSQGQQETQYF.